These T cell receptor beta chains were read from a single sample in a study of blood T cells in healthy people across ages. TCRdb used MiXCR to reprocess the 5' RACE reads, holding one entry per CDR3 protein. Counted here are about a million distinct CDR3 sequences, approximately 49% occurring once; the ten biggest clones make up about an eighth. Sequenced material: blood. The receptor source for this set is a man younger than 45 in good health. Both conserved end residues are trimmed from each CDR3. D genes are given only for firm matches.

TRBD2 | TRBV29-1 | SSRSGTRRDTQY
. | TRBV5-1 | ASSLPRDLANVLT
. | TRBV28 | ASRRGFPYEQY
. | TRBV21-1 | ASSKGGLAHNEQF
TRBD2 | TRBV2 | ASKTSGSTDTQY
. | TRBV20-1 | SARTIQGPEIDTQY
. | TRBV20-1 | SAQGRNEQF
. | TRBV27 | ASSGALPYEQY
TRBD2 | TRBV2 | ASRRSSGGEQF
TRBD1 | TRBV28 | ASSLGGQGARNEQF
. | TRBV20-1 | SATRRGGITGNTIY
. | TRBV7-9 | ASRPGDQEGYT
. | TRBV7-9 | ASSRGAGYNEQF
TRBD2 | TRBV4-2 | ASSQDTVSGGNEQF
. | TRBV3-1 | ASSQGQGIVHEQY
TRBD1 | TRBV18 | ASSPAGQGQETQY
. | TRBV12-3/TRBV12-4 | ASMGRDIGQPQH
. | TRBV27 | ASSLSTVYGETEAF
. | TRBV4-1 | ASSQSVQGIYEQY
. | TRBV7-2 | ASQLGGSTDTQY
TRBD1 | TRBV4-1 | ASSQDNRGNQPLH
. | TRBV5-1 | ASRITSEDTQY